One sample yielded the 28 T cell receptor beta chains listed below, sequenced in a study of T cells in tuberculosis. Method: immunoSEQ multiplex PCR; TCRdb's copy keeps in-frame clones and lacks some. The sample has over 25,000 clones, around 95% seen once. Input material: PBMCs. The receptors stem from a donor between 10 and 35 years old with latent tuberculosis or without tuberculosis infection.

This chain joins TRBV27 and TRBJ2-3, with 8 bases lining up with TRBD1. The CDR3 contains 16 residues. The trim removed 6 bases at V and 4 bases at J, leaving 12 bases unmatched. Germline V gene data show CDR1 as MNHEY and CDR2 as SMNVEV (reference sequence). This chain's CDR3 is CASSPSLRGQSDTQYF. CDR3 bases: TGTGCCAGCAGCCCTTCTCTCAGGGGGCAATCAGATACGCAGTATTTT.

The J gene is TRBJ1-2, the V gene TRBV29-1; tentatively, D is TRBD1 (5 bases). The CDR3 is made up of 12 amino acids. V lost 5 bases and J lost 4, with 11 bases in between. Germline CDR1 reads SQVTM; CDR2 reads ANQGSEA. The CDR3 sequence is CSVKGNGYGYTF. CDR3 coding DNA: TGCAGCGTTAAGGGGAATGGCTATGGCTACACCTTC.

This chain uses TRBV7-2 with TRBJ2-1; 8 bases map to TRBD2. This CDR3 has 15 amino acids. Germline assignment: CDR1 SGHTA and CDR2 FQGNSA. V shed 2 bases and J 3 bases; nucleotides not matched to a gene: 3. The CDR3 bases are TGTGCCAGCAGCTTATTTCGGGGGGGCTACAATGAGCAGTTCTTC. Translated, it gives CASSLFRGGYNEQFF.

The chain uses TRBV29-1 and TRBJ2-6; the D is unclear. The CDR3 consists of 14 residues. From germline, CDR1 is SQVTM and CDR2 ANQGSEA. V lost 6 bases, J lost 0 bases, and 9 bases lay in between. The DNA for the CDR3 is TGCAGCGTCCGACTGGGCTCTGGGGCCAACGTCCTGACTTTC. This codes for CSVRLGSGANVLTF.

The chain has TRBV4-1 and TRBJ1-1; D possibly corresponds to TRBD1 (5 bases). Trimming took off 0 bases at V and 5 bases at J, with 13 bases between the two ends. The CDR3 loop spans 15 amino acids. The germline gives CDR1 MGHRA, CDR2 YSYEKL. CDR3 DNA: TGCGCCAGCAGCCAAGAAGGGGCGGGGGGGACTGAAGCTTTCTTT. Translation gives CASSQEGAGGTEAFF.

This clone has just a few counts. The genes are TRBV6-4 and TRBJ1-1, with D perhaps TRBD1 (6 bases). V gave up 3 bases and J gave up 3 bases, with 17 bases separating them. CDR1 MRHNA and CDR2 SNTAGT come from the germline V gene. The CDR3 consists of 16 residues. CDR3 coding DNA: TGTGCCAGCAGTGATTCGGCAGGGGTGGGGCACACTGAAGCTTTCTTT. Translating it yields CASSDSAGVGHTEAFF.

The genes are TRBV5-4 and TRBJ2-7; 9 bases match TRBD1. The V and J ends lost 4 bases and 5 bases, in that order; junction bases with no gene match: 10. CDR3 length equals 15 residues. Germline CDR1 reads SGHNT; CDR2 reads YYREEE (reference sequence). In DNA, the CDR3 is TGTGCCAGCAGCCCGGCCGGACAGGGGTTCAACGAGCAGTACTTC. Its translation: CASSPAGQGFNEQYF.

This chain connects TRBV9 to TRBJ2-3; 14 bases fit TRBD2. Germline values: CDR1 SGDLS, CDR2 YYNGEE. The CDR3 length is 21 residues. V was clipped by 4 bases and J by 1 base; unmatched bases: 17. The CDR3 loop reads CASSLRGIGLAGGLGTDTQYF. CDR3 bases: TGTGCCAGCAGCCTGAGGGGAATCGGACTAGCGGGAGGTTTGGGCACAGATACGCAGTATTTT. Combining the CDR3 with reference TRBV9 and TRBJ2-3 gives the whole variable domain DSGVTQTPKHLITATGQRVTLRCSPRSGDLSVYWYQQSLDQGLQFLIQYYNGEERAKGNILERFSAQQFPDLHSELNLSSLELGDSALYFCASSLRGIGLAGGLGTDTQYFGPGTRLTVL.

The genes are TRBV7-3 and TRBJ2-2, with D maybe TRBD1 (5 bases). The CDR3 runs to 17 residues. V lost 5 bases and J 2 bases, leaving 18 bases between the germline ends. Germline CDR1 SGHTA, CDR2 FQGTGA. Written as DNA, the CDR3 is TGTGCCAGCAGCCCTACCACAGGACGGATAAACACCGGGGAGCTGTTTTTT. Translated: CASSPTTGRINTGELFF.

This sequence joins TRBV7-8 and TRBJ2-6; TRBD2 agrees at 7 bases. CDR1 is SGHVS, CDR2 FQNEAQ, per germline. This CDR3 has 17 residues. V shed 5 bases and J 0 bases; nucleotides not matched to a gene: 7. The CDR3 spells CASSPQGGPSGANVLTF. CDR3 DNA sequence: TGTGCCAGCAGCCCCCAGGGAGGGCCCTCTGGGGCCAACGTCCTGACTTTC.

The J gene is TRBJ1-5, the V gene TRBV6-1; D remains ambiguous. Germline V CDR1 and CDR2: MNHNS, SASEGT. The CDR3 totals 12 residues. V was clipped by 10 bases and J by 4 bases, with 11 bases between them. This chain's CDR3 is CAIRGANQPQHF. For the CDR3, the DNA is TGTGCCATCAGAGGAGCAAATCAGCCCCAGCATTTT.

This chain links TRBV5-6 with TRBJ2-3, with 14 bases lining up with TRBD2. Trimming took 0 bases from V and 7 from J; bases not matched to a gene: 4. Germline loops: CDR1 SGHDT, CDR2 YYEEEE. The CDR3 sequence is 16 residues long. CDR3 in amino acids: CASSLGLAGGLYTQYF. The CDR3 nucleotides are TGTGCCAGCAGCTTGGGACTAGCGGGGGGGTTGTATACGCAGTATTTT. The full variable domain, its missing parts supplied by reference TRBV5-6 and TRBJ2-3, is DAGVTQSPTHLIKTRGQQVTLRCSPKSGHDTVSWYQQALGQGPQFIFQYYEEEERQRGNFPDRFSGHQFPNYSSELNVNALLLGDSALYLCASSLGLAGGLYTQYFGPGTRLTVL.

This clone was seen just once. The genes are TRBV10-2 and TRBJ1-1, with unresolved D. There are 11 residues in the CDR3. V was clipped by 4 bases and J by 5 bases, with 5 bases between them. Germline assignment: CDR1 WSHSY and CDR2 SAAADI. The CDR3 coding sequence is TGCGCCAGCAGTGCGAGGACTGAAGCTTTCTTT. This translates into CASSARTEAFF.

This chain links TRBV5-4 with TRBJ2-1, with D possibly matching TRBD1 (7 bases). V lost 5 bases, J lost 4 bases, and 19 bases lay in between. This CDR3 spans 16 amino acids. In germline, CDR1 is SGHNT, CDR2 YYREEE (reference sequence). The CDR3 DNA follows: TGTGCCAGCAGTCACGCGGGACAGCGACTATACAATGAGCAGTTCTTC. Translation: CASSHAGQRLYNEQFF.

This clone has just one count. V gene TRBV11-2 combines with J gene TRBJ1-4; TRBD1 matches 9 bases. This CDR3 has 14 residues. Germline V CDR1 and CDR2: SGHAT, FQNNGV. After removal of 3 bases from V and 7 bases from J, the junction contained 3 bases not matched to a gene. As DNA, the CDR3 is TGTGCCAGCAGCTTCTGGACAGGGGCTGAAAAACTGTTTTTT. Translation: CASSFWTGAEKLFF.

This clone is a singleton in its sample. The genes are TRBV7-3 and TRBJ2-7, with D perhaps TRBD2 (6 bases). CDR3 length: 15 residues. Trimming stripped 3 bases from V and 6 bases from J, with 18 bases between. Germline V gene sequence: CDR1 SGHTA, CDR2 FQGTGA. CDR3 region: CASSFSGGVPSEQYF. The CDR3 coding sequence is TGTGCCAGCAGCTTTTCCGGGGGAGTTCCGAGCGAGCAGTACTTC.

This clone was recorded once. This chain joins TRBV6-5 and TRBJ1-2, with unresolved D. The germline CDR1 and CDR2 sequences are MNHEY and SVGAGI. V lost 4 bases, J lost 4 bases, and 10 bases lay in between. This CDR3 region has 13 residues. The CDR3 loop reads CASSLPTPYGYTF. The CDR3 DNA reads as TGTGCCAGCAGTTTACCGACTCCCTATGGCTACACCTTC.

The rearrangement joins TRBV7-9 to TRBJ2-7; 10 bases agree with TRBD1. CDR3 length: 14 amino acids. V lost 1 base, J lost 6 bases, and 3 bases stayed unmatched. Germline loops: CDR1 SEHNR, CDR2 FQNEAQ (reference sequence). CDR3 residues: CASSLGGQGTEQYF. CDR3 in DNA: TGTGCCAGCAGCTTAGGGGGACAGGGGACCGAGCAGTACTTC. Full variable domain (outside the CDR3, taken from reference TRBV7-9 and TRBJ2-7): DTGVSQNPRHKITKRGQNVTFRCDPISEHNRLYWYRQTLGQGPEFLTYFQNEAQLEKSRLLSDRFSAERPKGSFSTLEIQRTEQGDSAMYLCASSLGGQGTEQYFGPGTRLTVT.

This clone showed up just once. The chain is built from TRBV14 and TRBJ2-7; 10 bases align to TRBD2. J was trimmed by 3 bases and V by 1 base; bases with no gene match: 9. This CDR3 is 17 amino acids long. Per germline, CDR1 SGHDN and CDR2 FVKESK. The CDR3 loop is CASSQATGLAKVYEQYF. The CDR3 bases are TGTGCCAGCAGCCAAGCGACGGGACTAGCGAAAGTCTACGAGCAGTACTTC.

The chain recombines TRBV5-1 with TRBJ2-1; TRBD2 might be the D (6 bases). Trimming removed 6 bases at V and 5 bases at J, with 21 bases between. Germline V gene data show CDR1 as SGHRS and CDR2 as YFSETQ. The CDR3 consists of 16 residues. The CDR3 nucleotides are TGCGCCAGCATCGACAAGCAGAGGGAGGCTCACAATGAGCAGTTCTTC. Protein sequence: CASIDKQREAHNEQFF.

This clone was recorded only once. CDR3 in DNA: TGTGCCAGCTCACCACCTAGCGGGAGTAGGAGGTCCTACAATGAGCAGTTCTTC. It codes for CASSPPSGSRRSYNEQFF. The rearrangement links TRBV18 to TRBJ2-1; 9 nucleotides agree with TRBD2. V was pared by 0 bases and J by 1 base, with 7 bases of the junction left unmatched. This CDR3 spans 18 amino acids. In germline, CDR1 is KGHSH, CDR2 LQKENI.

V and J are TRBV4-2 and TRBJ1-1; TRBD1 might be the D (5 bases). The CDR3 is 15 amino acids. Germline CDR1 is LGHNA and CDR2 is YNFKEQ. V gave up 0 bases and J gave up 3 bases, with 11 bases separating them. CDR3 coding DNA: TGTGCCAGCAGCCAAGATTTAGAAGGGGACACTGAAGCTTTCTTT. Encoded protein: CASSQDLEGDTEAFF.

The chain uses TRBV6-5 and TRBJ2-5; D may be TRBD2 (5 bases). Germline V gene lookup returns CDR1 MNHEY and CDR2 SVGAGI. V lost 3 bases, J lost 4 bases, and 6 bases lay in between. The CDR3 totals 12 residues. CDR3 amino acids: CASSYTRETQYF. The CDR3 DNA is TGTGCCAGCAGTTATACTAGAGAGACCCAGTACTTC.

This clone has a single count. V is TRBV19 and J is TRBJ1-1, with 11 bases lining up with TRBD1. CDR3 length: 15 residues. The V and J ends lost 3 bases and 5 bases, in that order; junction bases with no gene match: 5. Germline assignment: CDR1 LNHDA and CDR2 SQIVND (reference sequence). CDR3 protein: CASSMGGTGGTEAFF. Written as DNA, the CDR3 is TGTGCCAGTAGTATGGGTGGGACAGGGGGAACTGAAGCTTTCTTT.

The gene calls are TRBV6-6 and TRBJ2-5, with D maybe TRBD2 (6 bases). The CDR3 runs to 13 residues. Germline CDR1 and CDR2: MNHNY and SVGAGI (reference sequence). Trimming removed 2 bases from V and 4 bases from J, with 8 bases in between. CDR3 DNA sequence: TGTGCCAGCAGTTACATACTAGCAGAGACCCAGTACTTC. It translates to CASSYILAETQYF.

The chain employs TRBV15 and TRBJ1-4, with 7 bases that match TRBD1. This CDR3 comprises 14 residues. The V gene's germline CDR1 is LNHNV and CDR2 YYDKDF (reference sequence). With 3 bases clipped from V and 8 bases from J, the junction kept 6 bases outside the gene matches. CDR3: CATSSLGTAEKLFF. CDR3 DNA: TGTGCCACCAGCAGTCTCGGGACAGCGGAAAAACTGTTTTTT.

The chain links TRBV25-1 to TRBJ1-5; 7 bases match TRBD1. The CDR3 spans 14 residues. The V gene's germline CDR1 is MGHDK and CDR2 SYGVNS. V was clipped by 5 bases and J by 6 bases; unmatched bases: 7. CDR3 protein: CASSITGVGQPQHF. In DNA form, the CDR3 reads TGTGCCAGCAGTATTACAGGGGTTGGTCAGCCCCAGCATTTT.

The rearrangement joins TRBV27 to TRBJ1-2; D unresolved. V lost 7 bases to trimming and J lost 7 bases, with 13 bases between them. The CDR3 covers 12 residues. CDR1 is MNHEY and CDR2 is SMNVEV in the germline V gene (reference sequence). The CDR3 loop is CASTPEGGGYTF. In DNA form, the CDR3 reads TGTGCCAGCACCCCCGAAGGAGGTGGCTACACCTTC.